The text below deals with one T cell receptor (beta chain). Its specificity is not known. The data belong to a study of STAT3 mutations in large granular lymphocyte leukemia. Using immunoSEQ multiplex PCR, the repertoire was profiled, and TCRdb retains in-frame clones only, with some absent. Among about 6,000 clones listed, approximately 35% were seen once. The CDR3 totals 15 residues. The germline V gene encodes CDR1 LNHDA and CDR2 SQIVND (reference sequence). After removal of 5 bases from V and 4 bases from J, the junction contained 10 bases not matched to a gene. General observations from the study: After therapy, 6 of 18 patients switched clonotypes, all new clones STAT3 wild type. Clonal expansion was inferred from samples taken at other timepoints. Sampling intervals varied between patients and samples. Every T-LGLL patient had at least one immunodominant TCRbeta clonotype.

The receptor comes from a woman aged 40 to 50 with T-cell large granular lymphocyte leukemia. Some clones in this sample may be carry-over from other donors' samples. The sample comprised peripheral blood mononuclear cells. The chain has TRBV19 and TRBJ1-2; TRBD1 aligns across 7 bases. The CDR3 sequence: CASSSMTGFTYGYTF. In nucleotides, the CDR3 is TGTGCCAGTAGTTCCATGACAGGGTTTACCTATGGCTACACCTTC.